The text below deals with one TCR beta chain. Its antigen is currently unknown. The repertoire came from unfractionated whole blood and reflected all unsorted peripheral T cells. This sample was taken from a study of HIV-infected patients and healthy controls. The study, taken as a whole, reports: HIV-infected patients shared fewer CDR3 sequences between individuals than healthy controls.

cDNA was made from approximately 500 ng RNA using alpha and beta constant primers. Separate chain-specific third strand synthesis with multiplexing indices produced the alpha and beta libraries. A 5' RACE adapter with a random hexamer and the SP2 primer site was joined to cDNA. Each CDR3 protein gets one entry after TCRdb re-called the 5' RACE reads with MiXCR. The sample has around 19,000 distinct CDR3 sequences; about 8.9% are singletons. The V gene's germline CDR1 is MNHEY and CDR2 SVGAGI. V was pared by 6 bases and J by 7 bases, with 15 bases of the junction left unmatched. The CDR3 has 16 residues.

Sequenced sample: blood. This chain connects TRBV6-5 to TRBJ2-1; 7 positions match TRBD2. The sequence came from an adult in good health. The CDR3 here is CASSRRLAQVGNEQFF. CDR3 sequence (DNA): TGTGCCAGCAGCCGCCGACTAGCCCAGGTGGGGAATGAGCAGTTCTTC.